Each of the 18 T cell receptor beta chains below was sequenced from the same sample in a study of human T cells and chemical hapten exposure. Time point given: pre-sensitization, week 0. Treatment reported: therapeutic diphenylcyclopropenone sensitization with weekly scalp DPC. One entry per CDR3 protein results from TCRdb running MiXCR on the RACE reads. The table records approximately 60,000 distinct CDR3 sequences, about 11% of them present only once. Sequencing was performed on whole blood, taken in connection with sensitization to the hapten diphenylcyclopropenone (DPC). The receptor set was obtained from a woman aged 40 to 55 with alopecia areata. Some clones in this sample may be carry-over from other donors' samples.

This clonotype occurred many times. V and J are TRBV20-1 and TRBJ2-7; TRBD2 matches at 11 bases. The CDR3 has 14 amino acids. Germline V gene lookup returns CDR1 DFQATT and CDR2 SNEGSKA (reference sequence). Losses at the gene ends were 4 bases for V and 4 bases for J; bases not matched to a gene: 6. CDR3 in amino acids: CSAKLGTSGYEQYF. The DNA for the CDR3 is TGCAGTGCTAAGCTCGGGACTAGCGGTTACGAGCAGTACTTC.

This clonotype was seen a few times. The chain combines TRBV4-1 with TRBJ1-1; D gene uncertain. Germline CDR1 and CDR2: MGHRA and YSYEKL. V lost 1 base, J lost 4 bases, and 13 bases lay in between. The CDR3 has 15 residues. CDR3 nucleotides: TGCGCCAGCAGCCAAGCCCAGGACTTGGCCACTGAAGCTTTCTTT. Amino acid sequence: CASSQAQDLATEAFF.

This clonotype was seen at least ten times. The chain joins TRBV7-2 to TRBJ1-1; D might be TRBD1 (6 bases). Trimming left V 2 bases short and J 7 bases short, with 14 bases between. The germline V gene has CDR1 SGHTA and CDR2 FQGNSA. The CDR3 spans 14 residues. The CDR3 sequence: CASSLKMGTLEAFF. DNA of the CDR3: TGTGCCAGCAGCTTAAAAATGGGGACACTTGAAGCTTTCTTT.

This clonotype was recorded many times. This chain joins TRBV2 and TRBJ2-2, with 10 bases that match TRBD1. V was clipped by 6 bases and J by 10 bases; unmatched bases: 11. Germline V CDR1 and CDR2: SNHLY, FYNNEI. The CDR3 contains 15 residues. As DNA, the CDR3 is TGTGCCAGCAGCCCTAGTGATGGGACAGGGGAGGAGCTGTTTTTT. Protein: CASSPSDGTGEELFF.

This clonotype was counted ten times or more. The V and J genes are TRBV11-2 and TRBJ2-2; D is unclear. Germline-derived CDR1 and CDR2 are SGHAT and FQNNGV. The CDR3 is 15 amino acids. Trimming removed 4 bases at V and 4 bases at J, with 13 bases between. The DNA for the CDR3 is TGTGCCAGCAGCTCCAGCCTGGGAACCACCGGGGAGCTGTTTTTT. Translation: CASSSSLGTTGELFF. Filled out from reference TRBV11-2 and TRBJ2-2, the complete variable domain reads EAGVAQSPRYKIIEKRQSVAFWCNPISGHATLYWYQQILGQGPKLLIQFQNNGVVDDSQLPKDRFSAERLKGVDSTLKIQPAKLEDSAVYLCASSSSLGTTGELFFGEGSRLTVL.

The chain combines TRBV7-9 with TRBJ2-3; D may be TRBD2 (5 bases). Germline V CDR1 and CDR2: SEHNR, FQNEAQ (reference sequence). Trimming removed 4 bases at V and 2 bases at J, with 22 bases between. This CDR3 comprises 18 residues. Here the CDR3 reads CASSSAWRQVSDTDTQYF. In DNA, the CDR3 is TGTGCCAGCAGCTCAGCGTGGAGGCAGGTGTCTGACACAGATACGCAGTATTTT. The variable domain in full, with the rest retrieved from reference TRBV7-9 and TRBJ2-3, is DTGVSQNPRHKITKRGQNVTFRCDPISEHNRLYWYRQTLGQGPEFLTYFQNEAQLEKSRLLSDRFSAERPKGSFSTLEIQRTEQGDSAMYLCASSSAWRQVSDTDTQYFGPGTRLTVL.

This clonotype was counted at least ten times. DNA of the CDR3: TGTGCCAGCAGCCAAGATAGTCATGCGGACTCACCCCTCCACTTT. Protein sequence: CASSQDSHADSPLHF. The gene calls are TRBV4-2 and TRBJ1-6; D unresolved. CDR3 length equals 15 residues. The germline V and J ends were trimmed by 0 bases and 10 bases, with 13 bases remaining between them. Looked up from germline, CDR1 is LGHNA and CDR2 is YNFKEQ.

The table lists this clonotype with many counts. The chain is built from TRBV20-1 and TRBJ2-7; D is ambiguous. Germline V gene data show CDR1 as DFQATT and CDR2 as SNEGSKA (reference sequence). The CDR3 sequence is 12 residues long. Trimming took 1 base from V and 4 from J, leaving 8 bases between them. The CDR3: CSARAQTYEQYF. In DNA form, the CDR3 reads TGCAGTGCTAGAGCCCAGACTTACGAGCAGTACTTC.

This chain joins TRBV30 and TRBJ1-5; D is uncertain. The V gene's germline CDR1 is GTSNPN and CDR2 SVGIG (reference sequence). This CDR3 comprises 12 residues. V was clipped by 1 base and J by 5 bases, with 6 bases between them. The CDR3 spells CAWSATDQPQHF. In DNA form, the CDR3 reads TGTGCCTGGAGTGCCACCGATCAGCCCCAGCATTTT.

This clonotype was observed at least ten times. V gene TRBV18 combines with J gene TRBJ1-6; TRBD1 might be the D (5 bases). Trimming took 6 bases from V and 7 from J, leaving 13 bases between them. Germline CDR1 and CDR2: KGHSH and LQKENI. The CDR3 is made up of 14 amino acids. The CDR3 DNA follows: TGTGCCAGCTCCCTGGGACGGTCAAATTCACCCCTCCACTTT. Translated: CASSLGRSNSPLHF.

The DNA of the CDR3 is TGTGCCAGCAGCTCTGGACAGGGGGCAAAATCTGAAGCTTTCTTT. Encoded protein: CASSSGQGAKSEAFF. The V gene is TRBV9, the J gene TRBJ1-1; TRBD1 agrees at 11 bases. CDR1 and CDR2 from the germline V gene are SGDLS and YYNGEE. The J segment lost 6 bases and the V segment lost 4 bases, leaving 8 bases of the junction unmatched. The CDR3 is made up of 15 amino acids.

This chain joins TRBV21-1 and TRBJ2-7. TRBV21-1 counts as a pseudogene. The CDR3 covers 16 residues. CDR3 DNA sequence: TGTGCCAGCAGCAAAGAGTCTTGGATCGGGTCCTACGAGCAGTACTTC. Translated, it gives CASSKESWIGSYEQYF.

Only a few counts were recorded for this clonotype. The chain recombines TRBV6-5 with TRBJ2-1, with 12 bases fitting TRBD2. V dropped 6 bases and J dropped 6; count of bases not matched to a gene: 9. The germline V gene has CDR1 MNHEY and CDR2 SVGAGI. CDR3 size: 16 residues. The CDR3 is CASSKIPGLAGNEQFF. The DNA of the CDR3 is TGTGCCAGCAGCAAAATTCCGGGACTAGCGGGCAATGAGCAGTTCTTC.

There are many counts of this clonotype. The rearrangement uses TRBV2 and TRBJ2-5; D call uncertain. The CDR3 length is 14 residues. Between the trimmed V and J ends, which lost 7 bases and 1 base, there was a span of 13 bases. Germline V gives CDR1 SNHLY, CDR2 FYNNEI. The CDR3: CASTEWSAQETQYF. As DNA, the CDR3 is TGTGCCAGCACCGAATGGTCTGCCCAAGAGACCCAGTACTTC.

This clonotype was observed at least ten times. The V gene is TRBV6-2 or TRBV6-3, the J gene TRBJ2-1; D is perhaps TRBD2 (5 bases). The V end was cut by 6 bases, the J end by 6 bases, with 21 bases between. The CDR3 extends over 16 amino acids. CDR1 is MNHEY, CDR2 SVGEGT, per germline. Here the CDR3 reads CASRRTDPTGSNEQFF. The CDR3 bases are TGTGCCAGCAGAAGAACAGACCCAACTGGGAGCAATGAGCAGTTCTTC.

The table lists this clonotype with a few counts. The gene calls are TRBV14 and TRBJ1-6; no clear D gene. Germline lookup yields CDR1 SGHDN and CDR2 FVKESK. The CDR3 is 14 residues long. The germline V and J ends were trimmed by 0 bases and 7 bases, with 7 bases remaining between them. CDR3 nucleotide sequence: TGTGCCAGCAGCCAAGATATGGGGAATTCACCCCTCCACTTT. It yields the protein CASSQDMGNSPLHF.

This clonotype was seen more than once but under ten times. The V gene is TRBV6-6, the J gene TRBJ2-3; 12 nucleotides match TRBD2. After removal of 5 bases from V and 1 base from J, the junction contained 7 bases not matched to a gene. In germline, CDR1 is MNHNY, CDR2 SVGAGI (reference sequence). The CDR3 extends over 17 amino acids. In DNA form, the CDR3 reads TGTGCCAGCAGTCGCAAACTAGCGGGGGGTCGCACAGATACGCAGTATTTT. It specifies CASSRKLAGGRTDTQYF.

The V gene is TRBV27, the J gene TRBJ2-7; D tentatively fits TRBD1 or TRBD2 (6 bases each). The germline V and J ends were trimmed by 3 bases and 2 bases, with 17 bases remaining between them. The CDR3 length is 16 residues. Germline V gene lookup returns CDR1 MNHEY and CDR2 SMNVEV (reference sequence). In nucleotides, the CDR3 is TGTGCCAGCAGTTTCCTTAGGGGGGAGGCCGCCTACGAGCAGTACTTC. This translates into CASSFLRGEAAYEQYF.